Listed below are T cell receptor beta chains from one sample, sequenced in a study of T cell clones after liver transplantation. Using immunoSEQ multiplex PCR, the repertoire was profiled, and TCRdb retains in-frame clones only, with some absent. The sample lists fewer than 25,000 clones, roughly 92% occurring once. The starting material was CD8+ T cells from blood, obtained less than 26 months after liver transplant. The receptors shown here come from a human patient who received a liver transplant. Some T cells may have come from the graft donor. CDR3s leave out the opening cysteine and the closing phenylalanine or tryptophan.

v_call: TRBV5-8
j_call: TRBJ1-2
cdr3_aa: ASSLGVGYT

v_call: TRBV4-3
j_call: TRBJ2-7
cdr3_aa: ASSQVQGYEQY

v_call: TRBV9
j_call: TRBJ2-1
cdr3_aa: ASSVGLASYNEQF

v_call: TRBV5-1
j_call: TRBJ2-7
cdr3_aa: ASTLGIEAEPYEQY

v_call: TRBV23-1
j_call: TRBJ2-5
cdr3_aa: ASSQSPAGREETQY

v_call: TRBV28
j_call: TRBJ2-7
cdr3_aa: ASLLEGSGYEQY

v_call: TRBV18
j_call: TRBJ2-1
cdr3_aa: ASSTLGRDEQF

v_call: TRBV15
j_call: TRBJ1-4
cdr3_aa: ATSRDSGFGKLF

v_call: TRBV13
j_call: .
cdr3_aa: ASSLRTSRSSYEQY

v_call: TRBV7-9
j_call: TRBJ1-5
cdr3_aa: ASSGWTDNQPQH

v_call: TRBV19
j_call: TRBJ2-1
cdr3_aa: ASSIETGTGVFSSYNEQF

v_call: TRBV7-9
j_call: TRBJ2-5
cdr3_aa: ASSQGGATRDQETQY

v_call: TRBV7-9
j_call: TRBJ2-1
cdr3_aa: ASSYLPGTYNEQF

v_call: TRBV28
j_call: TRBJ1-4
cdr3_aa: ASSYERRGAATNEKLF

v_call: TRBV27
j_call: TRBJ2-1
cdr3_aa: ASSLGRGYEF

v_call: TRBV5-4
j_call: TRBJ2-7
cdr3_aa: ASSPSSGSSYEQY

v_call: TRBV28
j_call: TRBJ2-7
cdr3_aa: ASSPWDRGSYEQY

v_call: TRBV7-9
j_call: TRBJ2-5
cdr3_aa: ASSLVSGQETQY

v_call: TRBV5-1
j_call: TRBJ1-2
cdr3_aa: ASSWDLSPNYGYT

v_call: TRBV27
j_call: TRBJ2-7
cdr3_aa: ASSWRGTHQYEQY

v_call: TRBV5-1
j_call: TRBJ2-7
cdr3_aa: ASSSTGTGSYEQY

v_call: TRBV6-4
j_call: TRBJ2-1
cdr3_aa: ASSKGPEREQF

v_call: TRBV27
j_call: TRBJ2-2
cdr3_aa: ASSLLAGARELF

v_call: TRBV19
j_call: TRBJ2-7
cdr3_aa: ASSIVSGSYEQY

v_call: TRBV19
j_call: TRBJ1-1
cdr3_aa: ASMTPGQTTGGAF

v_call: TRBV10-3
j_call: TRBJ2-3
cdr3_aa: AISDLSDTQY

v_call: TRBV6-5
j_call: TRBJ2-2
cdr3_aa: ASSYPNTGELF

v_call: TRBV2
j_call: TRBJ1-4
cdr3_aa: ASTLGRVSNEKLF